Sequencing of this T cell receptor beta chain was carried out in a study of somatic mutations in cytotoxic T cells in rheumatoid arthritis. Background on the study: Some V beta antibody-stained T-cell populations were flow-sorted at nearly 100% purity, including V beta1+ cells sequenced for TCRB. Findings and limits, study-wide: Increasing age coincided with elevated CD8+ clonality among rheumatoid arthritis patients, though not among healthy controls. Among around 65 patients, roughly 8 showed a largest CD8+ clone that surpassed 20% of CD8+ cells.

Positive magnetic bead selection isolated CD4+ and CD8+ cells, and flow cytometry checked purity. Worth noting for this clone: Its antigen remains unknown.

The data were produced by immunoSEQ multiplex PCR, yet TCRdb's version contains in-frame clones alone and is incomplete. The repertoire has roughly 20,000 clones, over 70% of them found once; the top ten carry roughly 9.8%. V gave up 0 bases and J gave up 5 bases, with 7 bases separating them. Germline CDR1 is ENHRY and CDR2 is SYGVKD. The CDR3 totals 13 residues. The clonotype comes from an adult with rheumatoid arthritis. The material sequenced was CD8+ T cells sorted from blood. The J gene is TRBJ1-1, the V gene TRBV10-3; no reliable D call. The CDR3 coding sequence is TGTGCCATCAGTGAGTCAGCCGGGACTGAAGCTTTCTTT. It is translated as CAISESAGTEAFF.